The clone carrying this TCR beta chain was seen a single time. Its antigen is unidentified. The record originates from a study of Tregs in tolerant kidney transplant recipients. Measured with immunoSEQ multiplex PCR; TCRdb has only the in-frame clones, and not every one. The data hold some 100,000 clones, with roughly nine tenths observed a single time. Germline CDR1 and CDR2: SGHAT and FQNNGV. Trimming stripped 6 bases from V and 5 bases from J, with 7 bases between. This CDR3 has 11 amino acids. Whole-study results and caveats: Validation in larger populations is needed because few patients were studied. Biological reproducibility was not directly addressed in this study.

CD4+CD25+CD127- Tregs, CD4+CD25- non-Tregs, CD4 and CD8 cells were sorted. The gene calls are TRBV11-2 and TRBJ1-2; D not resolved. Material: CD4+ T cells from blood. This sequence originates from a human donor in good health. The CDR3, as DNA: TGTGCCAGCAGTATAACGTATGGCTACACCTTC. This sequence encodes CASSITYGYTF. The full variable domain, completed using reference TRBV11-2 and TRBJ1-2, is EAGVAQSPRYKIIEKRQSVAFWCNPISGHATLYWYQQILGQGPKLLIQFQNNGVVDDSQLPKDRFSAERLKGVDSTLKIQPAKLEDSAVYLCASSITYGYTFGSGTRLTVV.